Here is one T cell receptor beta chain with its context. The data were obtained in a study of blood T cell repertoires in COVID-19. Produced via immunoSEQ multiplex PCR; TCRdb's table is partial and in-frame only. The profile shows around 400,000 clones, roughly 90% of them singletons. The clonotype was recovered from a young woman who had been exposed to COVID-19. Sequences were obtained from PBMCs or T cells enriched from blood (not recorded which).

The CDR3 spells CASSLSKGAGPGELFF. The CDR3 nucleotides read TGTGCCAGCAGCTTATCAAAGGGGGCAGGGCCCGGGGAGCTGTTTTTT. V and J are TRBV7-9 and TRBJ2-2; 7 nucleotides agree with TRBD1. J gave up 6 bases and V 2 bases, and 9 bases lay outside the gene matches. CDR1 and CDR2 from the germline V gene are SEHNR and FQNEAQ (reference sequence). The CDR3 covers 16 residues.